The 12 T cell receptor beta chains given below trace back to one sample, sequenced in a study of neurological immune-mediated disorders. In TCRdb, the 5' RACE reads were re-called with MiXCR into one record per CDR3 protein. The sample has approximately 30,000 distinct CDR3 sequences; 15% are singletons. The specimen sequenced was PBMCs. The source is a man aged 70-80 years in good health.

There are many counts of this clonotype. V is TRBV2 and J is TRBJ2-1, with 9 bases lining up with TRBD2. Trimming cost V 3 bases and J 5 bases; bases outside gene matches: 2. Germline CDR1 SNHLY, CDR2 FYNNEI. This CDR3 region has 14 residues. For the CDR3, the DNA is TGTGCCAGCAGTGAGACTAGCGGAAACAATGAGCAGTTCTTC. Translation gives CASSETSGNNEQFF. The full variable domain, rest sourced from reference TRBV2 and TRBJ2-1, is EPEVTQTPSHQVTQMGQEVILRCVPISNHLYFYWYRQILGQKVEFLVSFYNNEISEKSEIFDDQFSVERPDGSNFTLKIRSTKLEDSAMYFCASSETSGNNEQFFGPGTRLTVL.

Many counts were recorded for this clonotype. The J gene is TRBJ2-7, the V gene TRBV7-2, with 11 bases identical to TRBD1. CDR1 SGHTA and CDR2 FQGNSA come from the germline V gene. The ends lost 5 bases at V and 2 bases at J; junction bases unmatched: 5. There are 15 residues in the CDR3. The CDR3 region is CASSKGGQGAYEQYF. The CDR3 DNA reads as TGTGCCAGCAGCAAGGGGGGACAGGGGGCCTACGAGCAGTACTTC.

This clonotype was counted at least ten times. This rearrangement joins TRBV2 to TRBJ2-1; D remains unclear. CDR1 and CDR2 from the germline V gene are SNHLY and FYNNEI. This CDR3 has 14 amino acids. V was clipped by 6 bases and J by 4 bases, with 13 bases between them. CDR3 DNA: TGTGCCAGCAGGGCAGGCAGGAAATACAATGAGCAGTTCTTC. It codes for CASRAGRKYNEQFF.

This clonotype has a count of ten or more. The CDR3 nucleotides are TGTGCCAGCAGTCTCCGGGACAGAGATGAGCAGTTCTTC. It specifies CASSLRDRDEQFF. The rearrangement uses TRBV5-5 and TRBJ2-1; 7 bases agree with TRBD1. The germline V gene encodes CDR1 SGHKS and CDR2 YYEKEE (reference sequence). This CDR3 region has 13 residues. V dropped 5 bases and J dropped 8; count of bases not matched to a gene: 7.

This clonotype was seen many times. The chain has TRBV7-8 and TRBJ2-7; tentative D call: TRBD1 (6 bases). The V gene's germline CDR1 is SGHVS and CDR2 FQNEAQ. V was shortened by 5 bases and J by 0 bases, with 17 bases between the two germline ends. There are 16 residues in the CDR3. The chain's CDR3 is CASSAYRVGNSYEQYF. CDR3 DNA: TGTGCCAGCAGCGCGTACAGGGTGGGCAACTCCTACGAGCAGTACTTC.

This clonotype was seen repeatedly, ten times or more. This chain connects TRBV20-1 to TRBJ2-2; no clear D. Between the trimmed V and J ends, which lost 0 bases and 3 bases, there was a span of 11 bases. The germline V gene has CDR1 DFQATT and CDR2 SNEGSKA (reference sequence). This CDR3 comprises 15 residues. The CDR3 is CSARESLLDTGELFF. Written as DNA, the CDR3 is TGCAGTGCTAGAGAGTCGTTGTTGGACACCGGGGAGCTGTTTTTT.

This clonotype was counted ten times or more. This chain joins TRBV7-2 and TRBJ1-2; 7 bases map to TRBD1. The J segment lost 3 bases and the V segment lost 2 bases, leaving 12 bases of the junction unmatched. The CDR3 contains 17 residues. Per the germline V gene, CDR1 is SGHTA and CDR2 is FQGNSA. CDR3 sequence: CASSLKGGGSWDYGYTF. DNA of the CDR3: TGTGCCAGCAGCTTAAAAGGAGGGGGCTCCTGGGACTATGGCTACACCTTC.

A remark on this clonotype: In this CDR3 the conserved last residue, phenylalanine or tryptophan, is missing, so a read error is likely. The chain joins TRBV6-2 or TRBV6-3 to TRBJ2-6; D might be TRBD1 (5 bases). Germline CDR1 and CDR2: MNHEY and SVGEGT. The CDR3 length is 15 residues. The ends were cut back, 6 bases at V and 6 bases at J, with 15 bases in the middle. CDR3: CASRPPGMEANVLTS. For the CDR3, the DNA is TGTGCCAGCAGGCCTCCAGGGATGGAGGCCAACGTCCTGACTTCA.

Ten or more counts support this clonotype. The chain recombines TRBV20-1 with TRBJ2-3; a weak D match, TRBD2 (5 bases). V gave up 5 bases and J gave up 4 bases, with 10 bases separating them. The CDR3 consists of 12 residues. From germline, CDR1 is DFQATT and CDR2 SNEGSKA (reference sequence). The CDR3 loop reads CSAPPDSDTQYF. The CDR3 nucleotides read TGCAGTGCTCCCCCGGACTCAGATACGCAGTATTTT.

This clonotype was counted ten times or more. Here the CDR3 DNA reads TGTGCCAGCAGCTTAGCAATGGCGGGGTCCTCCCGGGCGGAGACCCAGTACTTC. It encodes CASSLAMAGSSRAETQYF. The chain links TRBV7-2 to TRBJ2-5; maybe TRBD2 (6 bases). CDR3 length: 18 amino acids. Germline V CDR1 and CDR2: SGHTA, FQGNSA. The V end was cut by 0 bases, the J end by 5 bases, with 22 bases between.

This clonotype was counted ten times or more. V gene TRBV12-5 combines with J gene TRBJ1-1, with a possible D match to TRBD1 (5 bases). There are 13 residues in the CDR3. Germline CDR1 reads LGHNT; CDR2 reads FRNRAP. The ends were cut back, 1 base at V and 3 bases at J, with 6 bases in the middle. The CDR3 spells CASGLGGDTEAFF. The CDR3, as DNA: TGTGCTAGTGGTTTGGGGGGGGACACTGAAGCTTTCTTT.

This clonotype was recorded once. The V gene is TRBV6-6, the J gene TRBJ2-3; TRBD1 aligns across 7 bases. The V and J ends lost 4 bases and 4 bases, in that order; junction bases with no gene match: 11. This CDR3 has 16 residues. CDR1 is MNHNY and CDR2 is SVGAGI in the germline V gene (reference sequence). The CDR3 sequence: CASSSHKTGNADTQYF. The CDR3 DNA sequence: TGTGCCAGCAGTTCCCACAAGACAGGGAATGCAGATACGCAGTATTTT.